The 24 T cell receptor beta chains listed next were all sequenced from one sample in a study of blood T cells in healthy people across ages. Next came a second PCR, run for about 7 to 12 cycles, which used a sample-barcoded 5' primer along with a J-beta primer mix. TCRdb used MiXCR to reprocess the 5' RACE reads, holding one entry per CDR3 protein. The sample has roughly 1.5 million distinct CDR3 sequences; 35% to 45% are singletons. Sequenced material: blood. Source of these receptors: a woman aged 18 to 35 in good health.

This clonotype was observed a handful of times. The chain joins TRBV6-6 to TRBJ2-7, with 7 positions matching TRBD1. V lost 2 bases to trimming and J lost 5 bases; unmatched junction nucleotides: 6. The CDR3 totals 14 residues. Germline V CDR1 and CDR2: MNHNY, SVGAGI (reference sequence). The CDR3 reads CASSYAGQVHEQYF. CDR3 in DNA: TGTGCCAGCAGTTACGCCGGACAGGTCCACGAGCAGTACTTC.

This clonotype was counted ten times or more. V and J are TRBV29-1 and TRBJ2-3; 12 bases agree with TRBD2. The CDR3 sequence is 14 residues long. V gave up 4 bases and J gave up 5 bases; unmatched junction bases: 4. Germline loops: CDR1 SQVTM, CDR2 ANQGSEA. CDR3 amino acids: CSVGSGLAGDTQYF. The CDR3 nucleotides read TGCAGCGTTGGGTCGGGACTAGCGGGAGATACGCAGTATTTT.

This clonotype has a handful of counts. The rearrangement uses TRBV27 and TRBJ2-7; 10 positions match TRBD1. CDR1 is MNHEY and CDR2 is SMNVEV in the germline V gene (reference sequence). The CDR3 loop spans 16 amino acids. Trimming took 3 bases from V and 4 from J; bases not matched to a gene: 9. The CDR3 DNA follows: TGTGCCAGCAGTTTCTCTGCCGGGGACAGGGGTTACGAGCAGTACTTC. Translation gives CASSFSAGDRGYEQYF.

The gene calls are TRBV19 and TRBJ2-3; D unresolved. Trimming removed 3 bases from V and 4 bases from J, with 8 bases in between. Germline V CDR1 and CDR2: LNHDA, SQIVND (reference sequence). The CDR3 totals 13 residues. DNA for the CDR3: TGTGCCAGTAGTATGGGAAGCCCAGATACGCAGTATTTT. Protein product: CASSMGSPDTQYF.

This clonotype has just one count. The chain carries TRBV24-1 and TRBJ2-5; 13 bases match TRBD2. The V gene end was trimmed by 3 bases and the J gene end by 11 bases; junction bases not matched to a gene: 8. This CDR3 has 15 amino acids. Per germline, CDR1 KGHDR and CDR2 SFDVKD. CDR3 bases: TGTGCCACCAGTGATCGACTAGCGGGAGGAAGTGAGCAGTACTTC. It encodes CATSDRLAGGSEQYF.

CDR3 coding DNA: TGTGCCAGCAGAACTAGCGGGACGCGATCTTACAATGAGCAGTTCTTC. Its protein is CASRTSGTRSYNEQFF. The rearrangement links TRBV7-2 to TRBJ2-1, with 10 bases matching TRBD2. The V gene's germline CDR1 is SGHTA and CDR2 FQGNSA. The CDR3 spans 16 residues. J lost 4 bases, V lost 6 bases, and 9 bases had no gene match.

This clonotype has just a few counts. The genes are TRBV2 and TRBJ1-1; 9 bases are a match to TRBD1. CDR3 length: 14 residues. Looked up from germline, CDR1 is SNHLY and CDR2 is FYNNEI. Germline trimming cut 4 bases from V and 4 bases from J; bases unmatched to any gene: 4. CDR3 DNA: TGTGCCAGCAGTGGTGGACAGGGGTTCACTGAAGCTTTCTTT. Translated, it gives CASSGGQGFTEAFF.

CDR3 bases: TGTGCCAGCAGTTGGGACAGGGGCGTGAACGGGGAGCTGTTTTTT. It translates to CASSWDRGVNGELFF. J is TRBJ2-2 and V is TRBV12-3 or TRBV12-4; 10 bases map to TRBD1. J lost 7 bases, V lost 4 bases, and 6 bases had no gene match. The CDR3 runs to 15 residues.

The V call is TRBV9, the J call TRBJ1-4; a possible D gene is TRBD1 (5 bases). Germline V lookup: CDR1 SGDLS, CDR2 YYNGEE. The CDR3 runs 17 residues. V was pared by 1 base and J by 0 bases, with 13 bases between. The CDR3, as DNA: TGTGCCAGCAGCGTATCCCAGGGTCCTGCAACTAATGAAAAACTGTTTTTT. Residues: CASSVSQGPATNEKLFF.

The gene calls are TRBV20-1 and TRBJ1-1; 12 bases match TRBD1. V was clipped by 6 bases and J by 5 bases; unmatched bases: 10. Germline V gene lookup returns CDR1 DFQATT and CDR2 SNEGSKA (reference sequence). The CDR3 loop spans 15 amino acids. Here the CDR3 reads CSAPRDRGLLTEAFF. CDR3 DNA: TGCAGTGCCCCCCGGGACAGGGGGCTTTTGACTGAAGCTTTCTTT.

The chain joins TRBV20-1 to TRBJ1-2, with 8 bases aligning to TRBD1. With V trimmed by 6 bases and J by 1 base, 4 bases remained unmatched. CDR3 length equals 13 residues. Germline V CDR1 and CDR2: DFQATT, SNEGSKA (reference sequence). The CDR3 is CSAQGQDNYGYTF. CDR3 nucleotides: TGCAGTGCGCAGGGACAGGATAACTATGGCTACACCTTC.

J is TRBJ1-4 and V is TRBV12-3 or TRBV12-4, with TRBD1 identical over 8 bases. V shed 6 bases and J 2 bases; nucleotides not matched to a gene: 5. This CDR3 spans 15 amino acids. The CDR3 DNA is TGTGCCAGCAGATCTAACAGGGGGACTAATGAAAAACTGTTTTTT. This translates into CASRSNRGTNEKLFF.

In the case of this clonotype: A much more abundant neighbour one base away suggests this may be a read error. The gene calls are TRBV12-3 or TRBV12-4 and TRBJ2-4; TRBD1 matches 8 bases. Matching the DNA end better, TRBJ2-7 makes the J call doubtful. CDR3 size: 15 residues. The CDR3 DNA sequence: TGTGCCGGCAGGTTAACCGGGACAGGAGTATACGAGCAGTACTTC. This gives the protein CAGRLTGTGVYEQYF.

This clonotype was observed a few times. The J gene is TRBJ2-3, the V gene TRBV6-5; tentative D call: TRBD2 (6 bases). Trimming cost V 6 bases and J 5 bases, with 15 bases left between them. In germline, CDR1 is MNHEY, CDR2 SVGAGI. This CDR3 has 14 residues. The CDR3 coding sequence is TGTGCCAGCAGCATTGTCGGGGGTAAAGATACGCAGTATTTT. It specifies CASSIVGGKDTQYF.

The chain employs TRBV20-1 and TRBJ2-5; D unresolved. The V gene's germline CDR1 is DFQATT and CDR2 SNEGSKA (reference sequence). The CDR3 extends over 12 amino acids. Between the trimmed V and J ends, which lost 3 bases and 4 bases, there was a span of 9 bases. CDR3 sequence: CSASDPTETQYF. In DNA form, the CDR3 reads TGCAGTGCTAGCGATCCTACAGAGACCCAGTACTTC.

This clonotype was counted ten times or more. The CDR3 sequence is CSGVAGGTTDTQYF. The CDR3, as DNA: TGCAGCGGCGTAGCGGGGGGGACCACAGATACGCAGTATTTT. This chain links TRBV29-1 with TRBJ2-3, with 11 nucleotides matching TRBD2. The germline CDR1 and CDR2 sequences are SQVTM and ANQGSEA. The V gene end was trimmed by 7 bases and the J gene end by 2 bases; junction bases not matched to a gene: 5. The CDR3 sequence is 14 residues long.

The V call is TRBV9, the J call TRBJ2-7, with D possibly called TRBD1 or TRBD2 (7 bases each). CDR3 length: 15 amino acids. Trimming pared 3 bases from V and 7 bases from J, leaving 20 bases between. Germline CDR1 and CDR2: SGDLS and YYNGEE. The CDR3 sequence is CASSAQGGTYNEQYF. CDR3 coding DNA: TGTGCCAGCAGCGCCCAGGGGGGGACTTACAATGAGCAGTACTTC.

The chain joins TRBV30 to TRBJ2-3; D ambiguous. The CDR3 is made up of 11 amino acids. The ends were cut back, 0 bases at V and 6 bases at J, with 4 bases in the middle. The germline V gene encodes CDR1 GTSNPN and CDR2 SVGIG (reference sequence). Here the CDR3 DNA reads TGTGCCTGGAGTGTCAGGGATACGCAGTATTTT. It encodes CAWSVRDTQYF.

The chain links TRBV7-2 to TRBJ2-1, with D hard to call. The CDR3 covers 14 residues. Between the trimmed V and J ends, which lost 5 bases and 6 bases, there was a span of 14 bases. Germline V gives CDR1 SGHTA, CDR2 FQGNSA. CDR3 region: CASSRDGASNEQFF. The CDR3 DNA is TGTGCCAGCAGCCGCGATGGAGCATCCAATGAGCAGTTCTTC.

The CDR3 DNA reads as TGCAGTGCACGAGCAGGGGGAGAACTGAACACTGAAGCTTTCTTT. It is translated as CSARAGGELNTEAFF. This sequence joins TRBV20-1 and TRBJ1-1; 7 bases fit TRBD1. This CDR3 region has 15 residues. Germline V gives CDR1 DFQATT, CDR2 SNEGSKA (reference sequence). V lost 6 bases to trimming and J lost 0 bases; unmatched junction nucleotides: 10.

CDR3 sequence reads: CSVETLVRVVGPQYF. The CDR3 DNA follows: TGCAGCGTTGAAACCTTAGTGCGGGTAGTGGGGCCCCAGTACTTC. The chain is built from TRBV29-1 and TRBJ2-5; tentatively, D is TRBD1 or TRBD2 (5 bases each). The CDR3 loop spans 15 amino acids. Germline assignment: CDR1 SQVTM and CDR2 ANQGSEA. Trimming took off 2 bases at V and 9 bases at J, with 22 bases between the two ends.

J is TRBJ2-3 and V is TRBV20-1; 7 bases agree with TRBD2. The CDR3 has 13 amino acids. V shed 0 bases and J 10 bases; nucleotides not matched to a gene: 7. Germline CDR1 and CDR2: DFQATT and SNEGSKA (reference sequence). The DNA for the CDR3 is TGCAGTGCTAGAGATGGGGGGAGGGCTCCGCAGTATTTT. It encodes CSARDGGRAPQYF.

This chain connects TRBV12-3 or TRBV12-4 to TRBJ2-2, with a tentative D call TRBD2 (5 bases). This CDR3 has 16 amino acids. Trimming stripped 3 bases from V and 1 base from J, with 12 bases between. CDR3 DNA sequence: TGTGCCAGCAGTTTTTCGGGAACAGTGAACACCGGGGAGCTGTTTTTT. Translating it yields CASSFSGTVNTGELFF.

This clonotype came up many times. J is TRBJ2-3 and V is TRBV12-3 or TRBV12-4, with D perhaps TRBD1 or TRBD2 (5 bases each). V gave up 6 bases and J gave up 6 bases, with 16 bases separating them. The CDR3 runs 14 residues. The CDR3 is CASSGTTQGDTQYF. In DNA form, the CDR3 reads TGTGCCAGCAGCGGGACGACTCAGGGTGATACGCAGTATTTT.